Each of the 10 T cell receptor beta chains below was sequenced from the same sample in a study of T cell repertoires in ileal Crohn's disease. Time point reported: neoterminal ileum biopsy at postoperative endoscopy, about 6 months after surgery. Method: immunoSEQ multiplex PCR; TCRdb's copy keeps in-frame clones and lacks some. The repertoire includes some 10,000 clones, over 70% of them detected once, and around an eighth sits in the top ten. Sequencing input: ileal tissue. The receptors come from an adult with Crohn's disease.

This clone occurred once. The chain recombines TRBV15 with TRBJ2-1; tentatively, D is TRBD1 (8 bases). V was shortened by 5 bases and J by 6 bases, with 17 bases between the two germline ends. The CDR3 spans 15 residues. Germline CDR1 and CDR2: LNHNV and YYDKDF (reference sequence). The CDR3 bases are TGTGCCACCAGCGGGGGGGACAGGCAGACCAATGAGCAGTTCTTC. Encoded protein: CATSGGDRQTNEQFF. Together with reference TRBV15 and TRBJ2-1, the CDR3 gives the full variable domain: DAMVIQNPRYQVTQFGKPVTLSCSQTLNHNVMYWYQQKSSQAPKLLFHYYDKDFNNEADTPDNFQSRRPNTSFCFLDIRSPGLGDTAMYLCATSGGDRQTNEQFFGPGTRLTVL.

The rearrangement links TRBV30 to TRBJ2-2; D is unclear. The length of the CDR3 is 13 residues. V dropped 3 bases and J dropped 0 bases, with 5 bases sitting between them. CDR1 GTSNPN and CDR2 SVGIG come from the germline V gene (reference sequence). CDR3 amino acids: CAWRQSNTGELFF. The CDR3 DNA reads TGTGCCTGGAGGCAGTCGAACACCGGGGAGCTGTTTTTT.

The rearrangement joins TRBV13 to TRBJ2-7; weak D call: TRBD2 (6 bases). Trimming took off 5 bases at V and 1 base at J, with 18 bases between the two ends. Looked up from germline, CDR1 is PRHDT and CDR2 is FYEKMQ (reference sequence). The CDR3 loop spans 16 amino acids. CDR3 nucleotide sequence: TGTGCCAGCAGCCCCACGGGTGTGGCGGGGTCCTACGAGCAGTACTTC. This translates into CASSPTGVAGSYEQYF. The whole variable domain, remainder taken from reference TRBV13 and TRBJ2-7, is AAGVIQSPRHLIKEKRETATLKCYPIPRHDTVYWYQQGPGQDPQFLISFYEKMQSDKGSIPDRFSAQQFSDYHSELNMSSLELGDSALYFCASSPTGVAGSYEQYFGPGTRLTVT.

This chain links TRBV5-1 with TRBJ2-7; 16 nucleotides match TRBD2. The CDR3 runs 18 residues. CDR1 and CDR2 from the germline V gene are SGHRS and YFSETQ. V lost 4 bases and J lost 7; bases outside the gene matches: 14. In DNA, the CDR3 is TGCGCCAGCAGCGGAACACTAGGGACTAGCGGGGGGGCCGGGGAGCAGTACTTC. Its protein is CASSGTLGTSGGAGEQYF. The full variable domain, completed using reference TRBV5-1 and TRBJ2-7, is KAGVTQTPRYLIKTRGQQVTLSCSPISGHRSVSWYQQTPGQGLQFLFEYFSETQRNKGNFPGRFSGRQFSNSRSEMNVSTLELGDSALYLCASSGTLGTSGGAGEQYFGPGTRLTVT.

The chain carries TRBV2 and TRBJ2-1, with 10 bases identical to TRBD2. V shed 4 bases, J shed 9 bases, and the junction held 0 bases outside the gene matches. This CDR3 spans 12 amino acids. The germline CDR1 and CDR2 sequences are SNHLY and FYNNEI. This chain's CDR3 is CASSGTSGEQFF. The CDR3 region has the DNA TGTGCCAGCAGTGGGACTAGCGGTGAGCAGTTCTTC.

This chain joins TRBV7-2 and TRBJ1-1; 9 nucleotides line up with TRBD1. The CDR3 covers 17 residues. CDR1 is SGHTA, CDR2 FQGNSA, per germline. V lost 2 bases, J lost 1 base, and 8 bases stayed unmatched. CDR3 bases: TGTGCCAGCAGCTTATCGGCGACAGGGGGAGAGAACACTGAAGCTTTCTTT. Encoded protein: CASSLSATGGENTEAFF.

The chain couples TRBV27 to TRBJ2-1; TRBD2 agrees at 9 bases. V shed 2 bases, J shed 4 bases, and the junction held 21 bases outside the gene matches. Looked up from germline, CDR1 is MNHEY and CDR2 is SMNVEV (reference sequence). The length of the CDR3 is 21 residues. CDR3 bases: TGTGCCAGCAGTTTAACCCCCGTGGCGCGGGGGGGCTCTCGTATTTACAATGAGCAGTTCTTC. It encodes CASSLTPVARGGSRIYNEQFF.

The V call is TRBV7-9, the J call TRBJ1-4; maybe TRBD1 (6 bases). V shed 2 bases and J shed 7 bases, with 8 bases lying between them. This CDR3 is built from 13 residues. Germline-derived CDR1 and CDR2 are SEHNR and FQNEAQ (reference sequence). The CDR3 DNA follows: TGTGCCAGCAGCTTACAGGGGAGTGAAAAACTGTTTTTT. Translation: CASSLQGSEKLFF.

The rearrangement links TRBV2 to TRBJ2-1, with TRBD2 matching 9 bases. V was clipped by 8 bases and J by 8 bases; unmatched bases: 16. The V gene's germline CDR1 is SNHLY and CDR2 FYNNEI. The CDR3 contains 16 residues. In DNA, the CDR3 is TGTGCCAGCCAACCAACGGGACTAGCTGGGATGGATGAGCAGTTCTTC. Translated, it gives CASQPTGLAGMDEQFF. The full variable domain, with the rest looked up from reference TRBV2 and TRBJ2-1, is EPEVTQTPSHQVTQMGQEVILRCVPISNHLYFYWYRQILGQKVEFLVSFYNNEISEKSEIFDDQFSVERPDGSNFTLKIRSTKLEDSAMYFCASQPTGLAGMDEQFFGPGTRLTVL.

The CDR3 DNA is TGTGCCATCAGCCTGCTAGGTTACGAGCAGTACTTC. Translation gives CAISLLGYEQYF. V gene TRBV10-3 combines with J gene TRBJ2-7, with D unclear. V dropped 6 bases and J dropped 4 bases, with 10 bases sitting between them. The CDR3 runs to 12 residues. The germline gives CDR1 ENHRY, CDR2 SYGVKD.